The source of this T cell receptor beta chain is a study of cytomegalovirus exposure and HLA in healthy donors. At the level of the study: An earlier analysis identified fewer than 130 million unique TCR beta sequences in about 179 million T cells. There were several hundred genotyped donors. Of these, about 81% fell in the genetic ancestry cluster associated with self-reported Caucasian donors.

With 60 Vbeta and 13 Jbeta primers, the PCR was carried out. Authors' data handling: The count from a later analysis was some 83 million unique TCR beta chains, approximately 9.9 million of them shared. Libraries were prepared by immunoSEQ multiplex PCR; TCRdb keeps only in-frame clonotypes and omits some of them. That table supplies the V and J calls and clone size; D and trimming were determined from the DNA. The sample lists about 150,000 clones, 60% to 85% seen once, with roughly 4% in the top ten. This clone was counted a single time. The source material was PBMCs. This sequence originates from a woman between 35 and 50 years old in good health and CMV-seronegative.

CDR3 residues: CASSRERGVVDTQYF. CDR3 nucleotide sequence: TGTGCCAGCAGCCGTGAGCGGGGGGTAGTAGATACGCAGTATTTT. V and J are TRBV5-6 and TRBJ2-3, with 9 bases matching TRBD2. Trimming took 4 bases from V and 5 from J; bases not matched to a gene: 8. Germline V gene sequence: CDR1 SGHDT, CDR2 YYEEEE. CDR3 size: 15 residues.